The rows below give T cell receptor beta chains drawn from one sample of a study of cytomegalovirus exposure and HLA in healthy donors. Method: immunoSEQ multiplex PCR; TCRdb's copy keeps in-frame clones and lacks some. The sample lists around 98,000 clones; roughly nine tenths were seen once. What was sequenced was PBMCs. The receptors here all came from a man younger than 35 in good health and CMV-seropositive. CDR3s leave out the opening cysteine and the closing phenylalanine or tryptophan. The order of the fields is V gene, CDR3 protein.

TRBV6-1	ASSDPSRGGGDTQY
TRBV18	ASSPKLRDTYEQY
TRBV7-8	ASSPRPGRANTGELF
TRBV5-4	ASTKMTVVGYT
TRBV27	ASSRKEPFTGTEAF
TRBV6-5	ASSSGPGTGVLEQY
TRBV5-1	ASSLGQGSYEQY
TRBV28	ASSLDRGNSYEQY
TRBV7-2	ASSQAIGAGTLETQY
TRBV5-1	ASSLSPKVRTISEETQY
TRBV28	ASSAPYRESSYEQY
TRBV19	ASSATGVRELF
TRBV29-1	SVESGAEAF
TRBV7-3	ASSPEVTTEAF
TRBV19	ASSSPFGGVGETQY
TRBV7-2	ASSYTGTGVEQY
TRBV7-3	ASSTGQGANEQF
TRBV6-5	ASSPVAGDADTQY
TRBV5-1	ASSKMGQGNTEAF
TRBV5-1	ASSFIAGGSYEQY
TRBV5-1	ASSPGEVGPLH
TRBV5-1	ASSPGLPQNTGELF
TRBV7-2	ASSSRINPGQSTEAF
TRBV6-6	ASQEIDRFATEAF